These 10 T cell receptor beta chains were sequenced from one sample in a study of blood T cell repertoires in COVID-19. Sequenced by immunoSEQ multiplex PCR; TCRdb stores in-frame clones only, minus some. The repertoire holds hundreds of thousands of clones, roughly 82% seen once, with over 3.5% in the top ten. The sample taken for sequencing was peripheral blood. The receptor source for this set is a woman in her seventies with acute or convalescent COVID-19.

This chain joins TRBV15 and TRBJ1-1; 8 bases are a match to TRBD1. The CDR3 totals 15 residues. CDR1 and CDR2 (germline): LNHNV, YYDKDF (reference sequence). V lost 4 bases and J lost 0; bases outside the gene matches: 4. DNA of the CDR3: TGTGCCACCAGCACCCGGACAGGGCTGAACACTGAAGCTTTCTTT. Amino acids: CATSTRTGLNTEAFF.

For the CDR3, the DNA is TGTGCCAGCAGCCTTGATAGAGGGATGACTGAAGCTTTCTTT. It yields the protein CASSLDRGMTEAFF. The chain links TRBV7-9 to TRBJ1-1; no firm D call. CDR3 length: 14 amino acids. The V end was cut by 5 bases, the J end by 5 bases, with 15 bases between. Germline CDR1 SEHNR, CDR2 FQNEAQ (reference sequence).

CDR3 amino acids: CAISEGALAKNIQYF. The CDR3, as DNA: TGTGCCATCAGTGAGGGGGCTCTAGCCAAAAACATTCAGTACTTC. The gene calls are TRBV10-3 and TRBJ2-4; possibly TRBD1 for D (5 bases). Looked up from germline, CDR1 is ENHRY and CDR2 is SYGVKD. This CDR3 is 15 amino acids long. Trimming took 2 bases from V and 0 from J, leaving 8 bases between them.

The J gene is TRBJ1-1, the V gene TRBV6-6; D unresolved. Trimming stripped 2 bases from V and 0 bases from J, with 10 bases between. The germline gives CDR1 MNHNY, CDR2 SVGAGI (reference sequence). The CDR3 is 15 residues long. Written as DNA, the CDR3 is TGTGCCAGCAGTTACCCCACAGAATTGAACACTGAAGCTTTCTTT. Translation: CASSYPTELNTEAFF.

V and J are TRBV10-1 and TRBJ2-1; TRBD1 might be the D (6 bases). Trimming pared 3 bases from V and 8 bases from J, leaving 17 bases between. Germline CDR1 WNHNN, CDR2 SYGVQD (reference sequence). The CDR3 is 15 amino acids. The CDR3, as DNA: TGCGCCAGCAGTGATTTGTACAGGGATAGGGATGAGCAGTTCTTC. Its translation: CASSDLYRDRDEQFF.

The chain links TRBV19 to TRBJ1-2; TRBD1 matches at 8 bases. Germline V lookup: CDR1 LNHDA, CDR2 SQIVND (reference sequence). This CDR3 spans 13 amino acids. V lost 10 bases and J lost 3; bases outside the gene matches: 7. The CDR3 DNA is TGTGCCACCAGGACAGGGTCACACTATGGCTACACCTTC. This gives the protein CATRTGSHYGYTF.

This sequence joins TRBV2 and TRBJ2-3; 9 bases line up with TRBD1. V shed 3 bases and J 3 bases; nucleotides not matched to a gene: 7. The germline V gene has CDR1 SNHLY and CDR2 FYNNEI. The CDR3 totals 16 residues. CDR3 sequence reads: CASSEGQGISTDTQYF. CDR3 nucleotides: TGTGCCAGCAGTGAGGGACAGGGCATAAGTACAGATACGCAGTATTTT.

J is TRBJ2-5 and V is TRBV5-5; TRBD1 aligns across 8 bases. Germline V gene data show CDR1 as SGHKS and CDR2 as YYEKEE (reference sequence). Trimming took 0 bases from V and 5 from J; bases not matched to a gene: 9. This CDR3 is 16 amino acids long. For the CDR3, the DNA is TGTGCCAGCAGCTTGGACAGGGGGAACGTCGTGGAGACCCAGTACTTC. Its translation: CASSLDRGNVVETQYF.

This chain uses TRBV15 with TRBJ2-2; D is possibly TRBD2 (5 bases). V was clipped by 2 bases and J by 4 bases, with 14 bases between them. CDR3 length: 16 residues. Germline-derived CDR1 and CDR2 are LNHNV and YYDKDF (reference sequence). The CDR3 sequence is CATSRRAVRATGELFF. The CDR3 DNA follows: TGTGCCACCAGCAGAAGAGCGGTACGGGCCACCGGGGAGCTGTTTTTT.

V usage is TRBV10-3 and J usage is TRBJ2-7, with 7 nucleotides matching TRBD1. CDR3 size: 10 residues. With 6 bases clipped from V and 7 bases from J, the junction kept 0 bases outside the gene matches. Germline V CDR1 and CDR2: ENHRY, SYGVKD. The CDR3 sequence is CAIRDREQYF. DNA of the CDR3: TGTGCCATCAGGGACAGGGAGCAGTACTTC.